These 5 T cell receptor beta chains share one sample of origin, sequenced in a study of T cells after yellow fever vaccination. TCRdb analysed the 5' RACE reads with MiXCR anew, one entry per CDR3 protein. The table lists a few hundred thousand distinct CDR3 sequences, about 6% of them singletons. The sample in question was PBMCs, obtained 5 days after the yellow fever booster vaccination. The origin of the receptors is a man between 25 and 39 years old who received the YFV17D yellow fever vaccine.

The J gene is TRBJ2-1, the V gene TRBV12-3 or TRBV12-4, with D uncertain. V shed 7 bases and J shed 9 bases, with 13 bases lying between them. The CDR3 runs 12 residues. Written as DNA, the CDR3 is TGTGCCAGCACCCTTGGGGTATCTGAGCAGTTCTTC. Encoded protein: CASTLGVSEQFF.

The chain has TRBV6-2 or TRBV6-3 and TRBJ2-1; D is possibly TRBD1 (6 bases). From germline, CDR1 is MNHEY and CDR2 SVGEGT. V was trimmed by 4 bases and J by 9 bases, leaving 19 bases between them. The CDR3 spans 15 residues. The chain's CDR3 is CASSFGWGLAFEQFF. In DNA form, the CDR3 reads TGTGCCAGCAGTTTTGGGTGGGGGCTCGCTTTTGAGCAGTTCTTC.

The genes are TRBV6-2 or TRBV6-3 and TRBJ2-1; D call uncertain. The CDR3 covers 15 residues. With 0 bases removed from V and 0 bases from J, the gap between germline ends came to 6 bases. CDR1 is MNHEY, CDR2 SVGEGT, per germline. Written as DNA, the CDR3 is TGTGCCAGCAGTTACTCGCTCAGCTCCTACAATGAGCAGTTCTTC. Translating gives CASSYSLSSYNEQFF.

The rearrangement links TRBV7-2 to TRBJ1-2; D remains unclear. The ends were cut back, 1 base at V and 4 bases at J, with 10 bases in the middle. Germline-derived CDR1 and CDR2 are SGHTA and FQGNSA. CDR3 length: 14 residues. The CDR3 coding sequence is TGTGCCAGCAGCTTAGTTGGGATCGCCTATGGCTACACCTTC. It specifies CASSLVGIAYGYTF.

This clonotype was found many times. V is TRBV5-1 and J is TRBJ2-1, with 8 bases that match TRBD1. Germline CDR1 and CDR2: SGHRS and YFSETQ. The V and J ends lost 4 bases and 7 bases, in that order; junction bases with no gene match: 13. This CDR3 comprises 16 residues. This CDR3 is CASSPGAWTGFNEQFF. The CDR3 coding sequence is TGCGCCAGCAGCCCCGGCGCCTGGACAGGGTTTAATGAGCAGTTCTTC.